The next 6 T cell receptor beta chains were all read from a single sample in a study of shared clonotypes between healthy human individuals. The protocol was immunoSEQ multiplex PCR, while the TCRdb copy is restricted to in-frame clones and leaves out a portion. The data hold about a million clones, with approximately 80% observed a single time. Input material: memory CD4+ T cells sorted from blood. The sample's subset: CD45RA-negative fraction. The receptor set was obtained from a man younger than 30 in good health.

A remark on this clone: A read error may produce the germline difference seen at one junction end. The chain is built from TRBV5-4 and TRBJ2-5; the D call may be TRBD1 or TRBD2 (7 bases each). The CDR3 is 16 residues long. Germline V CDR1 and CDR2: SGHNT, YYREEE (reference sequence). CDR3 nucleotides: TGTGCCAGCAGCCAGGGGGGATTAGCGGGCACGGAACTTATTAACTTC. As protein: CASSQGGLAGTELINF.

The genes are TRBV2 and TRBJ2-7; 9 bases match TRBD1. The CDR3 has 14 amino acids. Trimming removed 6 bases from V and 5 bases from J; junction bases left unmatched: 8. CDR1 and CDR2 (germline): SNHLY, FYNNEI. This CDR3 reads CASRRDRGFNEQYF. In DNA form, the CDR3 reads TGTGCCAGCAGGAGAGACAGGGGGTTTAACGAGCAGTACTTC.

This chain connects TRBV7-9 to TRBJ2-5, with D maybe TRBD2 (5 bases). The V end lost 3 bases, the J end lost 3 bases, and 5 bases lay between the germline ends. CDR1 is SEHNR, CDR2 FQNEAQ, per germline (reference sequence). This CDR3 is built from 12 residues. Here the CDR3 reads CASSFGEETQYF. The CDR3 bases are TGTGCCAGCAGCTTCGGGGAAGAGACCCAGTACTTC.

A few counts support this clone. Other DNA sequences in this specimen translate into the identical CDR3. This chain links TRBV5-1 with TRBJ1-2; D remains ambiguous. The germline V gene encodes CDR1 SGHRS and CDR2 YFSETQ. CDR3 length equals 13 residues. The V gene lost 0 bases and the J gene lost 0 bases, with 3 bases spanning the gap. The CDR3 here is CASSLDTNYGYTF. CDR3 DNA: TGCGCCAGCAGCTTGGACACTAACTATGGCTACACCTTC.

The CDR3 DNA reads TGTGCCAGCAGCCTTATAGCGGGAGTTGGTGAGCAGTTCTTC. Protein product: CASSLIAGVGEQFF. V gene TRBV5-4 combines with J gene TRBJ2-1, with 9 bases matching TRBD2. The germline V gene has CDR1 SGHNT and CDR2 YYREEE (reference sequence). The CDR3 spans 14 residues. V lost 4 bases to trimming and J lost 9 bases; unmatched junction nucleotides: 8.

This clone was picked up one time. V usage is TRBV6-4 and J usage is TRBJ1-5; 9 nucleotides match TRBD1. The V segment lost 5 bases and the J segment 2 bases; nucleotides outside the gene matches: 4. Germline V gives CDR1 MRHNA, CDR2 SNTAGT. This CDR3 is 15 amino acids long. CDR3 DNA sequence: TGTGCCAGCAGTCCGGGACAGGGCGGCAATCAGCCCCAGCATTTT. Protein sequence: CASSPGQGGNQPQHF.